Reported below is one TCR beta chain. Vbeta (60) and Jbeta (13) primers were used in the PCR. Sequenced by immunoSEQ multiplex PCR; TCRdb stores in-frame clones only, minus some. The repertoire holds roughly 150,000 clones, with 73% as singletons. The data belong to a study of cytomegalovirus exposure and HLA in healthy donors. The CDR3 is 12 amino acids. Trimming stripped 3 bases from V and 5 bases from J, with 4 bases between. CDR1 and CDR2 from the germline V gene are MNHNY and SVGAGI (reference sequence). The TCR was taken from a woman aged 18-30 years in good health and CMV-seronegative. Sequencing input: PBMCs. V gene TRBV6-6 combines with J gene TRBJ2-2; D gene ambiguous. The CDR3 here is CASSYLTGELFF. The CDR3 region has the DNA TGTGCCAGCAGTTATCTAACCGGGGAGCTGTTTTTT.